This TCR beta chain is drawn from a study of OX40 agonist ivuxolimab in advanced cancers. Sequencing was performed with immunoSEQ multiplex PCR; in TCRdb, only in-frame clones are kept and a portion is missing. Here the sample spans about 86,000 clones, roughly nine tenths being singletons. The clonotype originates from an adult with an advanced solid tumor such as melanoma, head and neck, liver or kidney cancer. This specimen was CD4+ or CD8+ T cells sorted from blood, taken in a trial of the OX40 agonist ivuxolimab.

DNA for the CDR3: TGTGCTAGTGGTTTGATATCTACTATGACAGAAAATTTAGCGGGAATCTCCTACAATGAGCAGTTCTTC. Translation gives CASGLISTMTENLAGISYNEQFF. The chain has TRBV12-5 and TRBJ2-1; 8 nucleotides align to TRBD2. The CDR3 extends over 23 amino acids. Per germline, CDR1 LGHNT and CDR2 FRNRAP. The V segment lost 2 bases and the J segment 0 bases; nucleotides outside the gene matches: 24.